This paragraph reports one T cell receptor beta chain. Authors' analysis steps: Reference gene primer amplification yielded estimated nucleated cell counts. Clones were sequenced by immunoSEQ multiplex PCR, and TCRdb holds only the in-frame ones, with some missing. From that table come the V and J calls and clone size; the DNA was used to work out D and trimming. The data show about 220,000 clones, 75% to 90% seen once. The data were taken from a study of blood T cell repertoires in COVID-19. Whole-study context: Specimens from acute and convalescent COVID-19 originated in the United States, Italy and Spain. PBMCs, B-cell-depleted T cells, or T cells were the source of the cDNA or gDNA that made up the material.

Clinical history as reported by participants underpinned cohort assignment. This TCR was sampled from a woman younger than 35 in a cohort exposed to, infected with or recovered from COVID-19 (not recorded which). Source material: PBMCs or T cells enriched from blood (not recorded which).

CDR3 sequence: CASSQDYTAGGEKLFF. The CDR3 DNA sequence: TGTGCCAGCAGCCAAGACTACACGGCAGGGGGTGAAAAACTGTTTTTT. The chain combines TRBV4-2 with TRBJ1-4; 7 positions match TRBD1. CDR3 length equals 16 residues. Trimming at V came to 0 bases and at J to 7 bases, leaving 8 bases not matched to a gene. Per the germline V gene, CDR1 is LGHNA and CDR2 is YNFKEQ.